Reported below is one TCR beta chain. This entry is derived from a study of T cell changes during pregnancy in multiple sclerosis. CDR1 and CDR2 (germline): MNHEY, SMNVEV (reference sequence). CDR3 length equals 15 residues. Trimming stripped 5 bases from V and 2 bases from J, with 12 bases between. Data came from immunoSEQ multiplex PCR; TCRdb stores just in-frame clones and leaves some out. This sample yields around 32,000 clones, of which around 89% are seen a single time; around 10% belongs to the top ten. The receptor comes from a female donor with multiple sclerosis, enrolled in a pregnancy study. This chain connects TRBV27 to TRBJ2-2; tentatively, D is TRBD1 (6 bases). The sample in question was CD8+ T cells from peripheral blood mononuclear cells, obtained in the third trimester of pregnancy. CDR3 nucleotides: TGTGCCAGCAGTCCTCGACAGGATAACACCGGGGAGCTGTTTTTT. Translation gives CASSPRQDNTGELFF.